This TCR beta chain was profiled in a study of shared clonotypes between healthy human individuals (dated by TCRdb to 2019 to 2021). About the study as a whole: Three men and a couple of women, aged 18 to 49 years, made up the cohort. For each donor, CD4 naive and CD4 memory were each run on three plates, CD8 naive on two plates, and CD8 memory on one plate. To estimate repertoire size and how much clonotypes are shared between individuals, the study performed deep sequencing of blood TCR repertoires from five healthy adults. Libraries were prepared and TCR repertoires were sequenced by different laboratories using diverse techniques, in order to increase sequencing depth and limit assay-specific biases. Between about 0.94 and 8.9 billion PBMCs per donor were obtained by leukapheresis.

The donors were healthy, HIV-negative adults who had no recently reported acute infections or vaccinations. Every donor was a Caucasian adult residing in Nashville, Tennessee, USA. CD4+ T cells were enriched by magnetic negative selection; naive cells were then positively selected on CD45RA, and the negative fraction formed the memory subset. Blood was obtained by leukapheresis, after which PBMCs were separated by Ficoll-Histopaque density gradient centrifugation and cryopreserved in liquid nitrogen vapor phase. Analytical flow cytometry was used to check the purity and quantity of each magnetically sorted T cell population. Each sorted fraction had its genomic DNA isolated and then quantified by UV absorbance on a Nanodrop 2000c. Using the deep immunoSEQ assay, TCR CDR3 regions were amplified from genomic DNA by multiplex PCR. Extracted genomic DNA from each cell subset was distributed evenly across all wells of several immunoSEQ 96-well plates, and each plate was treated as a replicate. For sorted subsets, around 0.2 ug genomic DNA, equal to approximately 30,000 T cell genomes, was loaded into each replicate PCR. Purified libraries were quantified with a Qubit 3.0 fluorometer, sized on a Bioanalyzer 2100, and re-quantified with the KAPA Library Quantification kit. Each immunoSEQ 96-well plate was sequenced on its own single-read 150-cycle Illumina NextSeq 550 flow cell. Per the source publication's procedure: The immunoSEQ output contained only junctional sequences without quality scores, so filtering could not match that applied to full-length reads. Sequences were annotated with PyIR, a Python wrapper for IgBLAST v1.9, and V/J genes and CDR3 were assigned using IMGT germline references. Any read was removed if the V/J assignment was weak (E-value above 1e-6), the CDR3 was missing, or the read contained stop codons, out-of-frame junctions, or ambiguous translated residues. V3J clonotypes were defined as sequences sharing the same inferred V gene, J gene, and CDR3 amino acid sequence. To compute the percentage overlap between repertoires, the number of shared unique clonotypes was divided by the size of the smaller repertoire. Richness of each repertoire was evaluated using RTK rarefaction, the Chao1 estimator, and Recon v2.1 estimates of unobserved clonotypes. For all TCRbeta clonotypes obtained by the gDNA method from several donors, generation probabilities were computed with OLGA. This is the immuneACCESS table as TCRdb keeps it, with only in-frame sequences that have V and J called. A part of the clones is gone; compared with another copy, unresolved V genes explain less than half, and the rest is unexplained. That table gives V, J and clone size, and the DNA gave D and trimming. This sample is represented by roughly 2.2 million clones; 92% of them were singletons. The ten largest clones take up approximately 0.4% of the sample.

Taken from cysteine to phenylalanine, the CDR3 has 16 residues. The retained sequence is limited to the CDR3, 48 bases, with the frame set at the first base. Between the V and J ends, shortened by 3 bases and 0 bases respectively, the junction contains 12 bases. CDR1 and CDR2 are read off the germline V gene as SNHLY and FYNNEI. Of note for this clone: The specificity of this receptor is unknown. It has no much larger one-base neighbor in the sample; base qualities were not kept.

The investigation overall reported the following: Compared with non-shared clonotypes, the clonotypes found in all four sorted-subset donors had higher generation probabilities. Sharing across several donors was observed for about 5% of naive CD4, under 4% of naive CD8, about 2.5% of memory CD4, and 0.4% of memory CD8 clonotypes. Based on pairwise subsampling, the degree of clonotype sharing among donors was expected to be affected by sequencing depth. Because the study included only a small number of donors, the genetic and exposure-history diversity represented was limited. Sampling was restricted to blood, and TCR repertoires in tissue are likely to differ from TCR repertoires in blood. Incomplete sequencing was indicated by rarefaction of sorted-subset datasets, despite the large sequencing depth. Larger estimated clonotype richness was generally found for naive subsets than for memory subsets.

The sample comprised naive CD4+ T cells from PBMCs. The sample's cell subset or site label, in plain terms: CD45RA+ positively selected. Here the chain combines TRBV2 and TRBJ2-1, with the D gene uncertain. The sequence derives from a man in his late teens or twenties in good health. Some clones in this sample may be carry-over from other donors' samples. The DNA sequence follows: TGTGCCAGCAGTGATCGAGGAGCGAGCTCCTACAATGAGCAGTTCTTC. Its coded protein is CASSDRGASSYNEQFF.